This T cell receptor (delta chain) was captured by sequencing in a study of γδ T cells in repeated Plasmodium falciparum infection. With CATT, TCRdb re-called clones from the multiplex PCR reads. Among 93,000 or so delta-chain clones, 0.85% to 1% were seen once, and the ten largest hold over 8.5%. Flow sorting of PBMC yielded separate Vgamma9/Vdelta2+ and Vdelta2-negative gammadelta T cell populations for bulk repertoire analysis. This clone was seen more than once but under ten times. TCRdb assigns this DNA the protein of a much larger clone, which departs from its translation at residue 5; this likely reflects a read error, and the protein shown comes from translating the DNA. Germline CDR1 is GEAIGNYY and CDR2 is EKD. J was trimmed by 0 bases and V by 3 bases; bases with no gene match: 7. The CDR3 has 16 residues.

The chain uses TRDV2 and TRDJ1; 9 nucleotides align to TRDD3. Specimen: gamma-delta T cells from blood. This TCR derives from a pool of human donors (malaria-infected and uninfected, not separated). DNA for the CDR3: TGTGCCTGTGACGCTCTACTGGGGGAGCACACCGATAAACTCATCTTT. This gives the protein CACDALLGEHTDKLIF.